This T cell receptor (beta chain) was retrieved from a study of shared T cell receptors in the human thymus. The ends lost 3 bases at V and 6 bases at J; junction bases unmatched: 13. This CDR3 spans 18 amino acids. Germline V gene lookup returns CDR1 SGHVT and CDR2 SQSDAQ. Libraries were prepared by immunoSEQ multiplex PCR; TCRdb keeps only in-frame clonotypes and omits some of them. The sample holds about 710,000 clones, approximately 89% seen once. These same records also appear under a second study, on human thymus T cells. That investigation notes: Resections removed during corrective heart surgery provided the thymus tissue used. Within thymic and blood repertoires, V and J gene usage appeared to be biased.

The sequence derives from a boy less than two years old with a congenital heart defect. Sequencing used thymocytes. The genes are TRBV7-4 and TRBJ2-2, with 10 bases lining up with TRBD1. The CDR3 DNA sequence: TGTGCCAGCAGCTTTGAGTTCCGGGACAGGGGTTTATCCGGGGAGCTGTTTTTT. Amino acids: CASSFEFRDRGLSGELFF.